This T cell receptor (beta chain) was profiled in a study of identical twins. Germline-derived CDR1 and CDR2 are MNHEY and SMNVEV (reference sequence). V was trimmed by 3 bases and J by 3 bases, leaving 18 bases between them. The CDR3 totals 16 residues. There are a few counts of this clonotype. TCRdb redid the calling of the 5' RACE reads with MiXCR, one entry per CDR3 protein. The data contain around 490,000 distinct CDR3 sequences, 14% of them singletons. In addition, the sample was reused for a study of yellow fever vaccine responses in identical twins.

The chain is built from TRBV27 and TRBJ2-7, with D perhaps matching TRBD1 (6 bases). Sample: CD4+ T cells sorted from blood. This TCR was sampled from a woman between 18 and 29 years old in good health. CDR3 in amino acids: CASSFSPSRTDYEQYF. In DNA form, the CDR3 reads TGTGCCAGCAGTTTTTCACCCTCCCGGACAGACTACGAGCAGTACTTC.